Listed below are T cell receptor beta chains from one sample, sequenced in a study of blood T cell repertoires in COVID-19. Generated by immunoSEQ multiplex PCR, the TCRdb table keeps only in-frame clones and is missing some. This sample has about 250,000 clones; 82% occur once, and the top ten carry 4.5% to 6%. The sequencing sample was made of PBMCs or T cells enriched from blood (not recorded which). These TCRs come from a man aged 35-49 years who had been exposed to COVID-19. Both conserved end residues are part of each CDR3. A D gene is named only where the DNA matches it firmly. Clone size is not always given. Where it is, it says once, few, many or a class for expanded clones.

v_call: TRBV12-3/TRBV12-4; d_call: NA; j_call: TRBJ2-1; clone_size: once; cdr3_aa: CASSFSSHNEQFF; cdr3_nt: TGTGCCAGCAGTTTCTCCAGTCATAATGAGCAGTTCTTC
v_call: TRBV18; d_call: TRBD1; j_call: TRBJ2-7; clone_size: NA; cdr3_aa: CASSPGTGGRRTYEQYF; cdr3_nt: TGTGCCAGCTCACCAGGTACAGGGGGCCGTCGTACCTACGAGCAGTACTTC
v_call: TRBV6-5; d_call: TRBD2; j_call: TRBJ2-7; clone_size: NA; cdr3_aa: CATQGGRLEQYF; cdr3_nt: TGTGCCACCCAAGGCGGGAGACTCGAGCAGTACTTC
v_call: TRBV11-2; d_call: TRBD1; j_call: TRBJ1-5; clone_size: NA; cdr3_aa: CASSRWTGANQPQHF; cdr3_nt: TGTGCCAGCAGCCGCTGGACAGGAGCAAATCAGCCCCAGCATTTT
v_call: TRBV24-1; d_call: NA; j_call: TRBJ2-1; clone_size: NA; cdr3_aa: CATRGTPYNEQFF; cdr3_nt: TGTGCCACCAGAGGGACACCTTACAATGAGCAGTTCTTC
v_call: TRBV5-1; d_call: TRBD2; j_call: TRBJ2-5; clone_size: NA; cdr3_aa: CASSLWAGGYQETQYF; cdr3_nt: TGCGCCAGCAGCTTGTGGGCGGGAGGGTACCAAGAGACCCAGTACTTC
v_call: TRBV11-3; d_call: NA; j_call: TRBJ2-5; clone_size: NA; cdr3_aa: CASSSGTDASAQYF; cdr3_nt: TGTGCCAGCAGCTCCGGGACTGACGCTTCGGCCCAGTACTTC
v_call: TRBV6-5; d_call: NA; j_call: TRBJ1-2; clone_size: NA; cdr3_aa: CASSYSLTNANYGYTF; cdr3_nt: TGTGCCAGCAGTTACTCACTGACAAACGCTAACTATGGCTACACCTTC
v_call: TRBV5-6; d_call: NA; j_call: TRBJ1-5; clone_size: NA; cdr3_aa: CASSYRGVSQPQHF; cdr3_nt: TGTGCCAGCAGCTATAGGGGTGTCAGTCAGCCCCAGCATTTT
v_call: TRBV9; d_call: TRBD2; j_call: TRBJ2-1; clone_size: once; cdr3_aa: CASSVLADYNEQFF; cdr3_nt: TGTGCCAGCAGCGTCCTAGCGGATTACAATGAGCAGTTCTTC
v_call: TRBV7-2; d_call: TRBD2; j_call: TRBJ2-7; clone_size: few; cdr3_aa: CASSLESGTYEQYF; cdr3_nt: TGTGCCAGCAGCTTAGAGAGCGGGACCTACGAGCAGTACTTC
v_call: TRBV28; d_call: NA; j_call: TRBJ2-5; clone_size: NA; cdr3_aa: CASSLTAAQETQYF; cdr3_nt: TGTGCCAGCAGTTTAACGGCAGCGCAAGAGACCCAGTACTTC
v_call: TRBV19; d_call: TRBD1; j_call: TRBJ1-1; clone_size: NA; cdr3_aa: CASSSRTGVVGEAFF; cdr3_nt: TGTGCCAGTAGTAGCCGGACAGGGGTTGTTGGTGAAGCTTTCTTT
v_call: TRBV4-1; d_call: NA; j_call: TRBJ1-1; clone_size: NA; cdr3_aa: CASSPLMNTEAFF; cdr3_nt: TGCGCCAGCAGCCCCTTAATGAACACTGAAGCTTTCTTT
v_call: TRBV4-1; d_call: TRBD1; j_call: TRBJ1-2; clone_size: NA; cdr3_aa: CASSQGRSGTGEGYTF; cdr3_nt: TGCGCCAGCAGCCAAGGGAGGTCCGGGACAGGCGAAGGCTACACCTTC
v_call: TRBV7-2; d_call: NA; j_call: TRBJ2-1; clone_size: NA; cdr3_aa: CASSPPSSYNEQFF; cdr3_nt: TGTGCCAGCAGCCCCCCCAGCTCCTACAATGAGCAGTTCTTC
v_call: TRBV7-9; d_call: NA; j_call: TRBJ1-5; clone_size: NA; cdr3_aa: CASSLDGQPQHF; cdr3_nt: TGTGCCAGCAGCTTAGACGGTCAGCCCCAGCATTTT
v_call: TRBV28; d_call: NA; j_call: TRBJ2-7; clone_size: NA; cdr3_aa: CASSLPTTGPKQYF; cdr3_nt: TGTGCCAGCAGTCTCCCGACGACAGGTCCAAAGCAGTACTTC
v_call: TRBV25-1; d_call: TRBD2; j_call: TRBJ2-1; clone_size: NA; cdr3_aa: CASRTRGAGESNEQFF; cdr3_nt: TGTGCCAGCAGGACCCGGGGAGCGGGAGAGAGTAATGAGCAGTTCTTC
v_call: TRBV6-1; d_call: TRBD1; j_call: TRBJ2-3; clone_size: NA; cdr3_aa: CASSVRSRDRATDTQYF; cdr3_nt: TGTGCCAGCAGTGTGCGTTCCCGGGACAGAGCCACAGATACGCAGTATTTT